Below, 15 T cell receptor beta chains from the same sample are listed, as sequenced in a study of cytomegalovirus exposure and HLA in healthy donors. Use of 60 Vbeta and 13 Jbeta primers characterized the PCR. TCRdb's table, derived via immunoSEQ multiplex PCR, lists solely in-frame clones and lacks some. Among over 65,000 clones listed, around 75% were seen once. The sequencing input was PBMCs. The receptors stem from a woman aged 30 to 39 in good health and CMV-seropositive.

This clone has a handful of counts. The chain links TRBV28 to TRBJ2-6, with 9 bases that match TRBD2. V lost 2 bases to trimming and J lost 1 base; unmatched junction nucleotides: 6. CDR3 size: 18 residues. CDR1 and CDR2 (germline): MDHEN, SYDVKM. The CDR3 spells CASSLMAGGPSGANVLTF. CDR3 DNA sequence: TGTGCCAGCAGTTTAATGGCGGGAGGGCCATCTGGGGCCAACGTCCTGACTTTC.

The chain recombines TRBV4-1 with TRBJ2-1; 9 bases match TRBD2. The CDR3 totals 16 residues. Unmatched junction bases numbered 6, after V lost 3 bases and J lost 3 bases. CDR1 MGHRA and CDR2 YSYEKL come from the germline V gene. CDR3 sequence (DNA): TGCGCCAGCAGCCAGGGAAGCGGGAGGAGCTACAATGAGCAGTTCTTC. Its translation: CASSQGSGRSYNEQFF.

This clone was counted once. The rearrangement joins TRBV5-1 to TRBJ2-7, with D tentatively TRBD2 (6 bases). The CDR3 is 14 amino acids. Trimming stripped 4 bases from V and 7 bases from J, with 18 bases between. CDR1 SGHRS and CDR2 YFSETQ come from the germline V gene. CDR3 protein: CASSVGTPPGEQYF. In DNA form, the CDR3 reads TGCGCCAGCAGCGTCGGGACTCCTCCGGGGGAGCAGTACTTC.

The CDR3 region has the DNA TGTGCCAGCAGCCCCAGACTATTTGGGCTAACAGATACGCAGTATTTT. Translated, it gives CASSPRLFGLTDTQYF. This chain connects TRBV11-2 to TRBJ2-3; D perhaps matches TRBD2 (5 bases). Trimming removed 5 bases from V and 3 bases from J, with 18 bases in between. This CDR3 has 16 amino acids. Per germline, CDR1 SGHAT and CDR2 FQNNGV.

As for this clone: Other nucleotide sequences in the sample specify the same CDR3. V is TRBV6-4 and J is TRBJ2-3; the match to TRBD2 covers 9 bases. The CDR3 contains 16 residues. V lost 0 bases, J lost 2 bases, and 3 bases stayed unmatched. The V gene's germline CDR1 is MRHNA and CDR2 SNTAGT. The CDR3 coding sequence is TGTGCCAGCAGTGACTCTACTAGCGGGTCCACAGATACGCAGTATTTT. It translates to CASSDSTSGSTDTQYF.

The J gene is TRBJ1-2, the V gene TRBV5-3; 11 bases align to TRBD1. TRBV5-3 is sorted into the ORF group, with uncertain function. V was pared by 4 bases and J by 5 bases, with 7 bases of the junction left unmatched. The CDR3 is made up of 15 amino acids. For the CDR3, the DNA is TGTGCCAGAAGCCTGGCCGGGACAGGGGGATATGGCTACACCTTC. This gives the protein CARSLAGTGGYGYTF.

The V call is TRBV28, the J call TRBJ2-6, with D possibly being TRBD2 (6 bases). Per the germline V gene, CDR1 is MDHEN and CDR2 is SYDVKM. The CDR3 is 16 residues long. Trimming shortened V by 9 bases and J by 0 bases, and 15 bases separated the two germline ends. The DNA for the CDR3 is TGTGCCAGTACCGGGGGAATGCTCTCTGGGGCCAACGTCCTGACTTTC. Its protein product is CASTGGMLSGANVLTF. The whole variable domain, remainder taken from reference TRBV28 and TRBJ2-6, is DVKVTQSSRYLVKRTGEKVFLECVQDMDHENMFWYRQDPGLGLRLIYFSYDVKMKEKGDIPEGYSVSREKKERFSLILESASTNQTSMYLCASTGGMLSGANVLTFGAGSRLTVL.

The chain carries TRBV5-6 and TRBJ1-3, with a tentative D call TRBD1 (6 bases). The CDR3 contains 18 residues. Germline values: CDR1 SGHDT, CDR2 YYEEEE. V lost 0 bases and J 1 base, leaving 17 bases between the germline ends. The CDR3 coding sequence is TGTGCCAGCAGCTTGGACAGGGCATATTCTCTTTCTGGAAACACCATATATTTT. This encodes CASSLDRAYSLSGNTIYF.

This clone was observed a few times. This chain connects TRBV5-1 to TRBJ2-3, with D tentatively TRBD1 (5 bases). Germline CDR1 SGHRS, CDR2 YFSETQ. V lost 3 bases and J lost 3, with 17 bases in between. The length of the CDR3 is 16 residues. CDR3 sequence reads: CASSSTGQGKTDTQYF. CDR3 coding DNA: TGCGCCAGCAGCTCCACCGGGCAGGGAAAAACAGATACGCAGTATTTT.

This clone occurred a few times. This sequence joins TRBV27 and TRBJ2-2; 8 bases agree with TRBD1. CDR1 is MNHEY, CDR2 SMNVEV, per germline (reference sequence). The V and J ends lost 3 bases and 6 bases, in that order; junction bases with no gene match: 12. The CDR3 runs to 17 residues. The CDR3 sequence: CASSLTTPGTGAGELFF. The DNA for the CDR3 is TGTGCCAGCAGTTTGACAACTCCCGGGACAGGAGCCGGGGAGCTGTTTTTT.

The J gene is TRBJ2-7, the V gene TRBV9; 9 nucleotides match TRBD2. The germline CDR1 and CDR2 sequences are SGDLS and YYNGEE. This CDR3 has 15 residues. The ends lost 0 bases at V and 7 bases at J; junction bases unmatched: 8. The DNA for the CDR3 is TGTGCCAGCAGCGTAGGGGCTAGCGGGGCGTATGAGCAGTACTTC. Amino acid sequence: CASSVGASGAYEQYF. Variable domain in full (rest from reference TRBV9 and TRBJ2-7): DSGVTQTPKHLITATGQRVTLRCSPRSGDLSVYWYQQSLDQGLQFLIQYYNGEERAKGNILERFSAQQFPDLHSELNLSSLELGDSALYFCASSVGASGAYEQYFGPGTRLTVT.

The rearrangement links TRBV19 to TRBJ2-5, with D tentatively TRBD2 (5 bases). Germline V gene data show CDR1 as LNHDA and CDR2 as SQIVND (reference sequence). Trimming cost V 1 base and J 1 base, with 16 bases left between them. The CDR3 consists of 17 residues. CDR3 in amino acids: CASSIGGGGSFQETQYF. The CDR3 DNA reads TGTGCCAGTAGTATAGGAGGAGGCGGGTCCTTCCAAGAGACCCAGTACTTC.

This rearrangement joins TRBV7-2 to TRBJ2-7; TRBD2 matches 11 bases. Germline V CDR1 and CDR2: SGHTA, FQGNSA. The trim removed 5 bases at V and 12 bases at J, leaving 15 bases unmatched. The CDR3 has 15 amino acids. This CDR3 is CASSPQGASGRNPYF. In DNA, the CDR3 is TGTGCCAGCAGCCCCCAGGGGGCTAGCGGGAGGAATCCGTACTTC. The complete variable domain, with remaining parts taken from reference TRBV7-2 and TRBJ2-7, reads GAGVSQSPSNKVTEKGKDVELRCDPISGHTALYWYRQSLGQGLEFLIYFQGNSAPDKSGLPSDRFSAERTGGSVSTLTIQRTQQEDSAVYLCASSPQGASGRNPYFGPGTRLTVT.

The chain carries TRBV7-2 and TRBJ1-5; no clear D. The germline V gene has CDR1 SGHTA and CDR2 FQGNSA. Trimming removed 5 bases at V and 1 base at J, with 12 bases between. The CDR3 runs to 15 residues. CDR3 nucleotides: TGTGCCAGCAGCCCACAGCGGGGAAGCAATCAGCCCCAGCATTTT. Translating gives CASSPQRGSNQPQHF.

By share of the sample, this clone is medium-sized (0.01 to 0.1%). The chain couples TRBV6-1 to TRBJ1-1, with D unclear. Looked up from germline, CDR1 is MNHNS and CDR2 is SASEGT. The germline V and J ends were trimmed by 5 bases and 0 bases, with 7 bases remaining between them. CDR3 length: 13 amino acids. CDR3 in amino acids: CASSYELNTEAFF. DNA for the CDR3: TGTGCCAGCAGTTATGAGTTGAACACTGAAGCTTTCTTT.